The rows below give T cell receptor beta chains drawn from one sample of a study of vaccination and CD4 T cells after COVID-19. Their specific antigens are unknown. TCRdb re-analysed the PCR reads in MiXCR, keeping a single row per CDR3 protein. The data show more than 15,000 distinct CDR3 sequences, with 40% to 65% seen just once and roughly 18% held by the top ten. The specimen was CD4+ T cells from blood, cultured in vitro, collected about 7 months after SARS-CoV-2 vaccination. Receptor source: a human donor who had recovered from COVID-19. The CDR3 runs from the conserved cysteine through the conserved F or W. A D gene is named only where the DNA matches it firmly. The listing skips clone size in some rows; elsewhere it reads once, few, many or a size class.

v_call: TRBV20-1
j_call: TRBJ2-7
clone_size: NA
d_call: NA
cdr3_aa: CSVQGSGSQYF
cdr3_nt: TGCAGTGTACAGGGATCGGGATCCCAGTACTTC

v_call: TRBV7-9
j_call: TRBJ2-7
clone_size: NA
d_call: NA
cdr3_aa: CASSFYLRDTPSEQYF
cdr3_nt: TGTGCCAGCAGCTTCTATTTGCGGGACACTCCTAGCGAGCAGTACTTC

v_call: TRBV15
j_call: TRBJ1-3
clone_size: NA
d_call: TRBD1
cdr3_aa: CATSVNRGSGNTIYF
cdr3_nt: TGTGCCACCAGCGTAAACAGGGGCTCTGGAAACACCATATATTTT

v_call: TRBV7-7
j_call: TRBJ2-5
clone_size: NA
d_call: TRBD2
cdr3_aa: CASSLVGGGETQYF
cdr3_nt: TGTGCTAGCAGCTTAGTCGGCGGGGGTGAGACCCAGTACTTC

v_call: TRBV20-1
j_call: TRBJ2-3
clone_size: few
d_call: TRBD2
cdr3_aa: CSARCASGSSTDTQYF
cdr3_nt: TGCAGTGCTAGATGTGCTAGCGGTTCTAGCACAGATACGCAGTATTTT

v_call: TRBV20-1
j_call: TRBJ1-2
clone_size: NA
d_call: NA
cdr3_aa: CSAGPANYGYTF
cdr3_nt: TGCAGTGCCGGCCCAGCTAACTATGGCTACACCTTC

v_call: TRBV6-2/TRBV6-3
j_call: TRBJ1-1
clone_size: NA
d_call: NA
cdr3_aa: CASRRNREENTEAFF
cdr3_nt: TGTGCCAGCAGGAGAAACAGGGAGGAGAACACTGAAGCTTTCTTT

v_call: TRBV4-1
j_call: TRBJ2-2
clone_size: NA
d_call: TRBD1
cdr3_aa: CASSPGTGDTGELFF
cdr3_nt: TGCGCCAGCAGCCCCGGGACAGGGGACACCGGGGAGCTGTTTTTT

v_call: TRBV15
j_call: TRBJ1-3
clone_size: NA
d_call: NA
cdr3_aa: CATSRDQMSGNTIYF
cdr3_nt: TGTGCCACCAGCAGAGATCAAATGTCTGGAAACACCATATATTTT

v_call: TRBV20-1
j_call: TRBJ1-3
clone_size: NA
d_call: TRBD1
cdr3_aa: CSAPSLSPGQGVGNTIYF
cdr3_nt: TGCAGTGCTCCATCTCTGTCACCGGGACAGGGAGTTGGAAACACCATATATTTT

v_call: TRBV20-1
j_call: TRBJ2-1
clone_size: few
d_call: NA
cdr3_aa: CSASLGGDYNEQFF
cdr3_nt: TGCAGTGCTAGCTTGGGGGGAGACTACAATGAGCAGTTCTTC

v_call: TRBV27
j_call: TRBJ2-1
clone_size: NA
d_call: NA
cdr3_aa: CASSLQQYNEQFF
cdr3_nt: TGTGCCAGCAGTTTGCAACAATACAATGAGCAGTTCTTC

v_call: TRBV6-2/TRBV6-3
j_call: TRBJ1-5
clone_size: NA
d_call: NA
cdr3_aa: CASSSYSNQPQHF
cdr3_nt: TGTGCCAGCAGTAGCTATAGCAATCAGCCCCAGCATTTT

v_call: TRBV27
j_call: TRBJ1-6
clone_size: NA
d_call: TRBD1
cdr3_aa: CASSFDRESNSPLHF
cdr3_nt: TGTGCCAGCAGTTTTGACAGGGAGAGTAATTCACCCCTCCACTTT

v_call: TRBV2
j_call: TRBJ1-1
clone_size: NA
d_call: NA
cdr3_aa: CASSGLTGGTEAFF
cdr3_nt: TGTGCCAGCAGTGGTTTGACGGGGGGCACTGAAGCTTTCTTT

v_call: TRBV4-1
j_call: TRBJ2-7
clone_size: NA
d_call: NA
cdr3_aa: CASSPLGYKEQYF
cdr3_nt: TGCGCCAGCAGCCCTCTAGGGTATAAGGAGCAGTACTTC

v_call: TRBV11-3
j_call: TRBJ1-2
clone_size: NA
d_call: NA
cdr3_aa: CASSSQNRLASGGYTF
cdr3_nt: TGTGCCAGCAGCTCCCAGAACAGGCTAGCAAGCGGTGGCTACACCTTC

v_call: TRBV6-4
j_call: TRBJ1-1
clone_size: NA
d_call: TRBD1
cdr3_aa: CASRNRTGKTEAFF
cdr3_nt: TGTGCCAGCAGAAACCGGACAGGGAAGACTGAAGCTTTCTTT

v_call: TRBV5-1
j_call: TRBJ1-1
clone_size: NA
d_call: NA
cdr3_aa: CASSLALNTEAFF
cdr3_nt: TGCGCCAGCAGCTTGGCCCTGAACACTGAAGCTTTCTTT

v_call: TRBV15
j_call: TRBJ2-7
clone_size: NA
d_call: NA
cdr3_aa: CATSRDTNPSSEQYF
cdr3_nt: TGTGCCACCAGCAGAGATACTAACCCCTCGTCCGAGCAGTACTTC

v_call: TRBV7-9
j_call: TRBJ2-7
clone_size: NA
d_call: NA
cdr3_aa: CASSLSYEQYF
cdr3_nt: TGTGCCAGCAGCCTCTCCTACGAGCAGTACTTC

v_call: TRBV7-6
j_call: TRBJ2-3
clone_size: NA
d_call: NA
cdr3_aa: CASSSPASTDTQYF
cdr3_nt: TGTGCCAGCAGCTCACCAGCGAGCACAGATACGCAGTATTTT

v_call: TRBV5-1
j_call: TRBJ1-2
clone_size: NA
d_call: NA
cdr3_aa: CASSVGSVVGYTF
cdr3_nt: TGCGCCAGCTCAGTAGGCTCCGTGGTTGGCTACACCTTC

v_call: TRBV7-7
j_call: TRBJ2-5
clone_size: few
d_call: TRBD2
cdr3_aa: CASRLGLAGEETQYF
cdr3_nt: TGTGCTAGCAGACTCGGACTAGCGGGAGAAGAGACCCAGTACTTC

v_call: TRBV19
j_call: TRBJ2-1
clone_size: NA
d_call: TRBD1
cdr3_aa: CASSQGQVVFQNNEQFF
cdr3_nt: TGTGCCAGTAGTCAGGGACAGGTAGTTTTCCAAAACAATGAGCAGTTCTTC

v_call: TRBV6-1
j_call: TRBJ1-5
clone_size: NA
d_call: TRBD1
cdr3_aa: CASRRQGAGNQPQHF
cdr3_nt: TGTGCCAGCAGAAGACAGGGGGCAGGGAATCAGCCCCAGCATTTT

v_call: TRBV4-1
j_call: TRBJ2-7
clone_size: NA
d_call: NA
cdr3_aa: CASSQVVGGISPYEQYF
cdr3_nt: TGCGCCAGCAGCCAAGTAGTAGGGGGTATCTCTCCCTACGAGCAGTACTTC

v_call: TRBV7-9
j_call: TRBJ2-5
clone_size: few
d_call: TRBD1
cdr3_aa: CASSPRDRGFGETQYF
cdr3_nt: TGTGCCAGCAGCCCCCGGGACAGGGGGTTTGGGGAGACCCAGTACTTC

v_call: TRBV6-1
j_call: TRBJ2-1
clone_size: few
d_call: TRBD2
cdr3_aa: CASRAGRAYNEQFF
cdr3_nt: TGTGCCAGCAGGGCCGGGAGGGCCTACAATGAGCAGTTCTTC

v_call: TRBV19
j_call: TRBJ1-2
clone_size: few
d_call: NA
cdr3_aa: CASSIRGAYGYTF
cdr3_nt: TGTGCCAGTAGTATCCGGGGGGCGTATGGCTACACCTTC

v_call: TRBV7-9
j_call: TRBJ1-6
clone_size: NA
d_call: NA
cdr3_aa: CASSLKGPNSPLHF
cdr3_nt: TGTGCCAGCAGCTTAAAGGGCCCGAACTCGCCCCTCCACTTT

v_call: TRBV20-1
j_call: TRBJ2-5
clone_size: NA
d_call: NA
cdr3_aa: CSAPGSAGGNETQYF
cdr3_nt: TGCAGTGCTCCGGGGAGCGCAGGAGGTAACGAGACCCAGTACTTC

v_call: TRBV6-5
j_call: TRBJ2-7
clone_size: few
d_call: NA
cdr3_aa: CASSYSVLGSYEQYF
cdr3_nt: TGTGCCAGCAGTTACTCGGTGCTCGGGTCCTACGAGCAGTACTTC

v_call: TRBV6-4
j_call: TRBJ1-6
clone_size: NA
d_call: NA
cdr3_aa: CASSAHRSPPDPPLHF
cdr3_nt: TGTGCCAGCAGTGCCCACAGATCCCCTCCTGACCCACCCCTCCACTTT

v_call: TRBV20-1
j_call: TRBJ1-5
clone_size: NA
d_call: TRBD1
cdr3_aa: CSARDKWTGSSQPQHF
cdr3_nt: TGCAGTGCTAGAGATAAGTGGACAGGGAGTAGTCAGCCCCAGCATTTT

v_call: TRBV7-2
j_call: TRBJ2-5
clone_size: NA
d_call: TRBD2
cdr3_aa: CASSFQRGQETQYF
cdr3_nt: TGTGCCAGCAGCTTCCAGCGGGGCCAAGAGACCCAGTACTTC

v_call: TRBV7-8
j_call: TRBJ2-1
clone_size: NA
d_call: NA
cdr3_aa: CASSWKKKFF
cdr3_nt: TGTGCCAGCAGCTGGAAGAAGAAGTTCTTC

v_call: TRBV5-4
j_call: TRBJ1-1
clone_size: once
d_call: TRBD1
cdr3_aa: CASSSGGANTEAFF
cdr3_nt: TGTGCCAGCAGCTCAGGGGGCGCGAACACTGAAGCTTTCTTT

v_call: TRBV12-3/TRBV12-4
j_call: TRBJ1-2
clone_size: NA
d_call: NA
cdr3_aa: CASSFGGPYGYTF
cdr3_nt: TGTGCCAGCAGTTTTGGGGGGCCCTATGGCTACACCTTC

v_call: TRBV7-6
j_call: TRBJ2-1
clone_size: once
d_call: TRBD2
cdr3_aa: CASSQLAGVLAEQFF
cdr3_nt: TGTGCCAGCAGCCAACTAGCGGGAGTTTTGGCTGAGCAGTTCTTC

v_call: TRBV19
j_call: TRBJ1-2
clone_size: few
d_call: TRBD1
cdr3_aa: CASSSDRPPYTF
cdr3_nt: TGTGCCAGTAGTTCGGACAGGCCACCCTACACCTTC

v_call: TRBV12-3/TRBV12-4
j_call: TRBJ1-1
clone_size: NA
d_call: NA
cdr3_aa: CASSLVWWGTEAFF
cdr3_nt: TGTGCCAGCAGTTTAGTGTGGTGGGGCACTGAAGCTTTCTTT

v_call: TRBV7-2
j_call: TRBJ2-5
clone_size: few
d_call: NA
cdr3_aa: CASSFGETQYF
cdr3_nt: TGTGCCAGCAGCTTTGGAGAGACCCAGTACTTC